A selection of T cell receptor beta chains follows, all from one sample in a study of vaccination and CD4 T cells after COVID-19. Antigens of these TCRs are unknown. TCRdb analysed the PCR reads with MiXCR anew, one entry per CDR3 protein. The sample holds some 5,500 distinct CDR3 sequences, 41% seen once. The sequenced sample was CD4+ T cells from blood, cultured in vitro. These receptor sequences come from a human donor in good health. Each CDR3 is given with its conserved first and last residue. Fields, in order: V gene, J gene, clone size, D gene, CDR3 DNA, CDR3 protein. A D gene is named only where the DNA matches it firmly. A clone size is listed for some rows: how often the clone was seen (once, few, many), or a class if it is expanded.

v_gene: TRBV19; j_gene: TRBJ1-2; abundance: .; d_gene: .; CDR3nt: TGTGCCAGTAGCCCCCAGGGACTGGGGGGCTACACCTTC; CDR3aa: CASSPQGLGGYTF
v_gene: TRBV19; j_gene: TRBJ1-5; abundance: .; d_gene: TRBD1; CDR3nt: TGTGCCAGTAGTATTGAGGGGACAGGGGGTTTTCAGCCCCAGCATTTT; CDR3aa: CASSIEGTGGFQPQHF
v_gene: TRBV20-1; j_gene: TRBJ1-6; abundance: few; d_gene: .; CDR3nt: TGCAGTGCTAAGGGGAGCAGTATTTCGCCCCTCCACTTT; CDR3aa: CSAKGSSISPLHF
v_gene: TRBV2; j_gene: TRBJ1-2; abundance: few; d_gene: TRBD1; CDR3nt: TGTGCCAGCAGTTCTAGACAGGGCGGGACTGGCTACACCTTC; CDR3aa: CASSSRQGGTGYTF
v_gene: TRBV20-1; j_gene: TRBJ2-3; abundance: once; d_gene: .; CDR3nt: TGCAGTGCTAGAGATGGGAGTCGAATCACAGATACGCAGTATTTT; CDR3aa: CSARDGSRITDTQYF
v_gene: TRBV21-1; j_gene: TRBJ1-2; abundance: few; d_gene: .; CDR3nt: TGTGCCAGCAGCAGCAGGGTTAAGGCCTATGGCTACACCTTC; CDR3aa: CASSSRVKAYGYTF
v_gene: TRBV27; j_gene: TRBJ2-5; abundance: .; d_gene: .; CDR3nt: TGTGCCAGCAGTGCGGACGGAGAGGAGACCCAGTACTTC; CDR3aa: CASSADGEETQYF
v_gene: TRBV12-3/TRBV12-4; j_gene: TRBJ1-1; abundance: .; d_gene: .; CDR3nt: TGTGCCAGCAGTTTATGGGGCCGGATCAACACTGAAGCTTTCTTT; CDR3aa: CASSLWGRINTEAFF
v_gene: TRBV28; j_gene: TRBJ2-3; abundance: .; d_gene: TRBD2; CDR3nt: TGTGCCAGCAGCACAACTAGCGGGGGCGGGGGTACGCAGTATTTT; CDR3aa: CASSTTSGGGGTQYF
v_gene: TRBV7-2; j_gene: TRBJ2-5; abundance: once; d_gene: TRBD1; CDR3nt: TGTGCCAGCAGCTGGGGACAGAAAGAGACCCAGTACTTC; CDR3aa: CASSWGQKETQYF
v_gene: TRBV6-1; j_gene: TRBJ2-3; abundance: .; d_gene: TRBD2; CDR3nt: TGTGCCAGCAGCGCACTAGCGGCACCTAGCACAGATACGCAGTATTTT; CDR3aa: CASSALAAPSTDTQYF
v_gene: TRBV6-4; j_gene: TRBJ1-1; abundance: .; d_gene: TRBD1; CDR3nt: TGTGCCAGCAGTCCCGGGACAGGGGGCCGAACTGAAGCTTTCTTT; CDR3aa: CASSPGTGGRTEAFF
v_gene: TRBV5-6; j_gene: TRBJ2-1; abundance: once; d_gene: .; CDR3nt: TGTGCCAGCAGCCTATACCGGGTTTCCCAGAACAATGAGCAGTTCTTC; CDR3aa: CASSLYRVSQNNEQFF
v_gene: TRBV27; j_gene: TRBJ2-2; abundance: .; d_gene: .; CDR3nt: TGTGCCAGCAGTTTCCTCTCATCCGACGGGCGTGAGCTGTTTTTT; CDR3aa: CASSFLSSDGRELFF
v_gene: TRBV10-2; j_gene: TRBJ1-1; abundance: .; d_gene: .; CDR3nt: TGCGCCAGCAGGGGAATAGGGGGTACTGAAGCTTTCTTT; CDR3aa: CASRGIGGTEAFF
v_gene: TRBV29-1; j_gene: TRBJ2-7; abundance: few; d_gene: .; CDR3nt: TGCAGCGTTCTCGTCGACTGGAGCTCCTACGAGCAGTACTTC; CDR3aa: CSVLVDWSSYEQYF
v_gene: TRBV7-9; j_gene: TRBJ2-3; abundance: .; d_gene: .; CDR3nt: TGTGCCAGCAGCTTAGGCAGGGCTAGCACAGATACGCAGTATTTT; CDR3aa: CASSLGRASTDTQYF
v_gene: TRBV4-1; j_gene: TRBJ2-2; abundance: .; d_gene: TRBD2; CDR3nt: TGCGCCAGCAGCCCGAAGGGGACTAGCGGGAGGTCTCAAACCGGGGAGCTGTTTTTT; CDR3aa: CASSPKGTSGRSQTGELFF
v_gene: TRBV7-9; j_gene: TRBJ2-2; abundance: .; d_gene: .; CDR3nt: TGTGCCAGCAGCTTTGGCAGGGAGACCCGCACCGGGGAGCTGTTTTTT; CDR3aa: CASSFGRETRTGELFF
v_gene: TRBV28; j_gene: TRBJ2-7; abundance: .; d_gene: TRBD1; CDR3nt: TGTGCCAGCAGTTTTATTACACAGGGGGCGGGCGAGCAGTACTTC; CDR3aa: CASSFITQGAGEQYF
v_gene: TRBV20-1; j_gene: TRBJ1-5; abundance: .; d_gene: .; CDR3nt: TGCAGTGCTAGATTGCCCGTTTATAGCAATCAGCCCCAGCATTTT; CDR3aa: CSARLPVYSNQPQHF
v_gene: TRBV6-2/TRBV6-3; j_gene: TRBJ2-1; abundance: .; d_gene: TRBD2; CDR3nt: TGTGCCAGCAGTTACTTAACCCTAGCGGGACGAGGGATGGGCAATGAGCAGTTCTTC; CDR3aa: CASSYLTLAGRGMGNEQFF
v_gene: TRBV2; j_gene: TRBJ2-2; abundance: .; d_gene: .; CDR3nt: TGTGCCAGTAACCGGGATTACACCGGGGAGCTGTTTTTT; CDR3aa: CASNRDYTGELFF
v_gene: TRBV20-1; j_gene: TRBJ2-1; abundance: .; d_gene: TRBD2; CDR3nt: TGCAGTGCTTCACGGTGGGGGAGGGCCAGGAATGAGCAGTTCTTC; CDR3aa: CSASRWGRARNEQFF
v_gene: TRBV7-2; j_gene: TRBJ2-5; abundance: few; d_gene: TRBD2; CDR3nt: TGTGCCAGCAGCTCGGGACTAGGGGAGGAGACCCAGTACTTC; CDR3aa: CASSSGLGEETQYF
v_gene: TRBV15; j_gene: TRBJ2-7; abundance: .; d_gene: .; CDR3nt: TGTGCCACCAGCAGGGCTGGAGTTGGGGTGCAGTACTTC; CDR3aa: CATSRAGVGVQYF
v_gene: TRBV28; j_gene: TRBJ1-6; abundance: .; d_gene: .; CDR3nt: TGTGCCAGCAAGAGGGACGGGAGCTCCTATAATTCACCCCTCCACTTT; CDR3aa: CASKRDGSSYNSPLHF
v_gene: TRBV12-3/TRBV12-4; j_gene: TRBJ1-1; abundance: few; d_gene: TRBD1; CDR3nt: TGTGCCAGCAGTCCTAGGGGACAGCTTATGAACACTGAAGCTTTCTTT; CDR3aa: CASSPRGQLMNTEAFF
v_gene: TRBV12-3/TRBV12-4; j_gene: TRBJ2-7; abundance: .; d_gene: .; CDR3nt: TGTGCCAGCGCACCATTGAGAGGGGTTGGCTACGAGCAGTACTTC; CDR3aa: CASAPLRGVGYEQYF
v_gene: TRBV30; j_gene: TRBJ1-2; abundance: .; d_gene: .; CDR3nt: TGTGCCTGGATCCCCAACCGGGGGGGCGGCTACACCTTC; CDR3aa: CAWIPNRGGGYTF
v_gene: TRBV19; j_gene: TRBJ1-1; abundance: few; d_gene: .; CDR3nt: TGTGCCAGTAGTATGTACAGTCAGAACACTGAAGCTTTCTTT; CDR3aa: CASSMYSQNTEAFF
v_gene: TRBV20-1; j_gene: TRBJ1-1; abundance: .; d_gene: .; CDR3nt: TGCAGTGCTAGAAAAACCCTCCCGGTTGAAGCTTTCTTT; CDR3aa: CSARKTLPVEAFF
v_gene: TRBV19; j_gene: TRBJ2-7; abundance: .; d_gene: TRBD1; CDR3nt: TGTGCCAGTAGTATCACTCCACAGGGGGCCGAGCAGTACTTC; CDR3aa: CASSITPQGAEQYF
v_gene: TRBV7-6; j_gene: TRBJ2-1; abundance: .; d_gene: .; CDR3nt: TGTGCCAGCAGCTTAGGAGAGGGACGGGGACACAATGAGCAGTTCTTC; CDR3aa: CASSLGEGRGHNEQFF
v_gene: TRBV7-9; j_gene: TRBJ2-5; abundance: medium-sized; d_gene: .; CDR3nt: TGTGCCAGCAGCTTAGCCGCCAGTCAAGAGACCCAGTACTTC; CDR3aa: CASSLAASQETQYF
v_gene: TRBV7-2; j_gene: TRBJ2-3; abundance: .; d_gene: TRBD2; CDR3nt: TGTGCCAGCAGCCCCTCCGGGGGAGCGGGGGCCACAGATACGCAGTATTTT; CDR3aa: CASSPSGGAGATDTQYF
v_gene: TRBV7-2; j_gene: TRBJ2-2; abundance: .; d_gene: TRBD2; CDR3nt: TGTGCCAGCAGCCTCGGGACTAGTAGGGCCCCCGGGGAGCTGTTTTTT; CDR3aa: CASSLGTSRAPGELFF
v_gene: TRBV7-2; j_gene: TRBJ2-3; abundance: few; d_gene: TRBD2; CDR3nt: TGTGCCAGCAGCCCATTAGCGGGGGCCCTCACAGATACGCAGTATTTT; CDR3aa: CASSPLAGALTDTQYF
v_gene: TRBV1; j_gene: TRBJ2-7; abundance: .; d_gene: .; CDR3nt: TGCACCAGCAGCCAAGATACTGATGGGCTAGCGAGGGAGCAGTACTTC; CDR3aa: CTSSQDTDGLAREQYF
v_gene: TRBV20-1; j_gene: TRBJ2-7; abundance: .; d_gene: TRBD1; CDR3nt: TGCAGTGCTAGGCCGGGACAGGGGACTTTGGAGCAGTACTTC; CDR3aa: CSARPGQGTLEQYF
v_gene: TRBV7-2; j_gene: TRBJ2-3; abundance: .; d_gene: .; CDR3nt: TGTGCCAGCAGCTTCCCGAGGGAGAGGGGCCCGGGCACAGATACGCAGTATTTT; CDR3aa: CASSFPRERGPGTDTQYF
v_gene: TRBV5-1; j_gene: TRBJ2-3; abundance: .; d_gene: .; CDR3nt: TGCGCCAGCAGCTGGACCGCAGTTGGGGGCACAGATACGCAGTATTTT; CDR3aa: CASSWTAVGGTDTQYF
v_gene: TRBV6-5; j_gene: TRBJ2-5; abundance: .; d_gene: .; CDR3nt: TGTGCCAGCAGTTACCGAGGGGCGCGGGAGACCCAGTACTTC; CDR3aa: CASSYRGARETQYF
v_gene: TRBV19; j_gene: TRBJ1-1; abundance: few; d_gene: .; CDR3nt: TGTGCCTCTAGGCCACGGGACACTGAAGCTTTCTTT; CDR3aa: CASRPRDTEAFF
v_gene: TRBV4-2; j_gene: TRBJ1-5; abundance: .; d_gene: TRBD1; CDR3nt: TGTGCCAGCAGCCCGGGCTTTAGGGACAGGAATAGCAATCAGCCCCAGCATTTT; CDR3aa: CASSPGFRDRNSNQPQHF
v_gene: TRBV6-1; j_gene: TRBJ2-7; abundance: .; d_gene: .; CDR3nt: TGTGCCAGCAGTGAAGAACGGGGGCTTTCCTACGAGCAGTACTTC; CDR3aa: CASSEERGLSYEQYF
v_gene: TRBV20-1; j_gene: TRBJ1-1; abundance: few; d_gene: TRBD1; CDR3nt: TGCAGTGCTCCGCCGACAGGGAAGAACACTGAAGCTTTCTTT; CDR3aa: CSAPPTGKNTEAFF
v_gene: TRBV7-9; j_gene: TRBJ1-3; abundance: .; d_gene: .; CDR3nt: TGTGCCAGCAGCTACCGGGACATAGTCTCTGGAAACACCATATATTTT; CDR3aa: CASSYRDIVSGNTIYF
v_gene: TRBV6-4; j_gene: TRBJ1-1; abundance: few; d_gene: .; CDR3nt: TGTGCCAGCAGTGAGGCGGGTCGGGGTACTGAAGCTTTCTTT; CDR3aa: CASSEAGRGTEAFF
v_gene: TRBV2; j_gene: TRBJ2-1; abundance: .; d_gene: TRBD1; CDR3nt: TGTGCCAGCAGTGATGACAGGGTCTCCTACAATGAGCAGTTCTTC; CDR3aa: CASSDDRVSYNEQFF
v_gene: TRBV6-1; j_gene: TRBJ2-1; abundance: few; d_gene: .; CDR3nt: TGTGCCAGCAACTCTCTCGACTTCAACAATGAGCAGTTCTTC; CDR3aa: CASNSLDFNNEQFF
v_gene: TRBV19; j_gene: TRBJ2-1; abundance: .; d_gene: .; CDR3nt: TGTGCCAGTAGTATACACTCGGGACTGGGGTCCTACAATGAGCAGTTCTTC; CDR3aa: CASSIHSGLGSYNEQFF
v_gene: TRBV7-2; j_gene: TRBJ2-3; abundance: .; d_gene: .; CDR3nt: TGTGCCAGCAGCTTAGGCCCAGGGCCTCTCACAGATACGCAGTATTTT; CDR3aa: CASSLGPGPLTDTQYF
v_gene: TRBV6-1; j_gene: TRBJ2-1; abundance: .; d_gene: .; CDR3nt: TGTGCCAGCAGTGAAGCGCGGGGGGGACAGGGGCCTCCGGCTGAGCAGTTCTTC; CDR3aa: CASSEARGGQGPPAEQFF